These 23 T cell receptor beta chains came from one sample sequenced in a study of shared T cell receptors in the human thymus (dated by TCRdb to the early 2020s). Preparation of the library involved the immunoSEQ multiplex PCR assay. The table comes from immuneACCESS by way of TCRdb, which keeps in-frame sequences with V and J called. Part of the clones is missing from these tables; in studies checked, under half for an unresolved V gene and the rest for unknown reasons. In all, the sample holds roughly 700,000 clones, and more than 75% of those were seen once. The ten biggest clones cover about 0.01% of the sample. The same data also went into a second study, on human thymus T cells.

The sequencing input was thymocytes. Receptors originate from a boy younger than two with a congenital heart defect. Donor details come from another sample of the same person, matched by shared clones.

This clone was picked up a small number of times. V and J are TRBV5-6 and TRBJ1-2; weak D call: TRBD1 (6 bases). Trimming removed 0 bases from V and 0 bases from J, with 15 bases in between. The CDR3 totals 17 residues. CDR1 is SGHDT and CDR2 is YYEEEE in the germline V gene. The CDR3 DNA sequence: TGTGCCAGCAGCTTGGCCGGACAGACTATTACTAACTATGGCTACACCTTC. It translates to CASSLAGQTITNYGYTF. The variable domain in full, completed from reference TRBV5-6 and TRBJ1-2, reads DAGVTQSPTHLIKTRGQQVTLRCSPKSGHDTVSWYQQALGQGPQFIFQYYEEEERQRGNFPDRFSGHQFPNYSSELNVNALLLGDSALYLCASSLAGQTITNYGYTFGSGTRLTVV.

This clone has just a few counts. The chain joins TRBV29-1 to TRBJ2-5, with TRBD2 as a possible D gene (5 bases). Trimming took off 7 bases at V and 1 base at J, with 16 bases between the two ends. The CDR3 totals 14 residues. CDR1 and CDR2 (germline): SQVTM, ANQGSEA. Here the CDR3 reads CSDRRLRGQETQYF. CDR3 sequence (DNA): TGCAGCGACCGCCGATTACGGGGCCAAGAGACCCAGTACTTC.

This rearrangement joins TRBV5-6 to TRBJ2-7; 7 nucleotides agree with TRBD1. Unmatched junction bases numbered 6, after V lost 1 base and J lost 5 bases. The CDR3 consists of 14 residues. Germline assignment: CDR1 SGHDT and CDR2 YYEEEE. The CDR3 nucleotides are TGTGCCAGCAGCTTGTCAGGGGGAGTTGACGAGCAGTACTTC. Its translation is CASSLSGGVDEQYF.

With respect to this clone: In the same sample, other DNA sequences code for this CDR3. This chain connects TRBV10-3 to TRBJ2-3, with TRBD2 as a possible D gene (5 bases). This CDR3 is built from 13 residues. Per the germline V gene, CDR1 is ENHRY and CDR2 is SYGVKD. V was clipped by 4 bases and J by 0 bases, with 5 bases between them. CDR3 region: CAISGTSTDTQYF. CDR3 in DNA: TGTGCCATCAGTGGGACTAGCACAGATACGCAGTATTTT.

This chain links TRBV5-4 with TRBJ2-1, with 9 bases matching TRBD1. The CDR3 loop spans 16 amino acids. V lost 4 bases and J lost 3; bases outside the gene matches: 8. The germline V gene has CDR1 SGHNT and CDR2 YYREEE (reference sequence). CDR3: CASSPYDRGIYNEQFF. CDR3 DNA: TGTGCCAGCAGCCCGTATGACAGGGGGATCTACAATGAGCAGTTCTTC. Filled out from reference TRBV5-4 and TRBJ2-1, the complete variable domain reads ETGVTQSPTHLIKTRGQQVTLRCSSQSGHNTVSWYQQALGQGPQFIFQYYREEENGRGNFPPRFSGLQFPNYSSELNVNALELDDSALYLCASSPYDRGIYNEQFFGPGTRLTVL.

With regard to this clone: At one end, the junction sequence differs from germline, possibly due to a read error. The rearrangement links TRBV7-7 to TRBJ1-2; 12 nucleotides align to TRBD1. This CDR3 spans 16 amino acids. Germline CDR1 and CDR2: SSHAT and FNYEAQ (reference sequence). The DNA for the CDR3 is TGTGCTAGCAGCCTTAGGGACAGGGGGCATGACTATGGCTACACCTTC. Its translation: CASSLRDRGHDYGYTF.

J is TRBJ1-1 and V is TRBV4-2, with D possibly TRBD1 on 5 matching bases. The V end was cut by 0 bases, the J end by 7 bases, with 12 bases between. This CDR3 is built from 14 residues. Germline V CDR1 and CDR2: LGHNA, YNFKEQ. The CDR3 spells CASSQDMGPDEAFF. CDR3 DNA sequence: TGTGCCAGCAGCCAAGATATGGGGCCAGATGAAGCTTTCTTT.

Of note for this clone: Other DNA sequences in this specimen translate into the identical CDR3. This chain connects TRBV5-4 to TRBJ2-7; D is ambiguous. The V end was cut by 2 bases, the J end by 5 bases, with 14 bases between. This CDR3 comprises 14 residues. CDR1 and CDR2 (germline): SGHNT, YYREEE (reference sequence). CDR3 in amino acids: CASSLGLSGHEQYF. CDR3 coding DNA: TGTGCCAGCAGCTTAGGCCTAAGTGGGCACGAGCAGTACTTC.

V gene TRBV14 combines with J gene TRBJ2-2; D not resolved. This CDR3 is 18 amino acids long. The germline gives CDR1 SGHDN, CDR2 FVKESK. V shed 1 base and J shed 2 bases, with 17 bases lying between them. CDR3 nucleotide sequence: TGTGCCAGCAGCCAAGCTTATCCCACAGTAACTAACACCGGGGAGCTGTTTTTT. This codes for CASSQAYPTVTNTGELFF.

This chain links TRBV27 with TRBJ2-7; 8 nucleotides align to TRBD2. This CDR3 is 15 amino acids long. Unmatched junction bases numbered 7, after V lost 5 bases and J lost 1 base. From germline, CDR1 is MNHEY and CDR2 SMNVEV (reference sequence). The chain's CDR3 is CASSPRSGRSYEQYF. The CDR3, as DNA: TGTGCCAGCAGTCCCCGGAGCGGGAGATCCTACGAGCAGTACTTC.

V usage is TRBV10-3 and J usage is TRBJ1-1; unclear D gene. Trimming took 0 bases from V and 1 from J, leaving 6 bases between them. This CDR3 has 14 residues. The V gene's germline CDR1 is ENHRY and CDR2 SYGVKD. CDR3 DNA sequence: TGTGCCATCAGTGAGTCAAACAGGAACACTGAAGCTTTCTTT. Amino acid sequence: CAISESNRNTEAFF.

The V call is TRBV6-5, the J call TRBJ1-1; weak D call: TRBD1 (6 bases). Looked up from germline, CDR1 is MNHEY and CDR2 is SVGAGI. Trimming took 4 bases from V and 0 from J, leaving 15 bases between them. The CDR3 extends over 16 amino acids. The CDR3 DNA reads TGTGCCAGCAGTTGGGGACACGATGTTATGAACACTGAAGCTTTCTTT. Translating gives CASSWGHDVMNTEAFF.

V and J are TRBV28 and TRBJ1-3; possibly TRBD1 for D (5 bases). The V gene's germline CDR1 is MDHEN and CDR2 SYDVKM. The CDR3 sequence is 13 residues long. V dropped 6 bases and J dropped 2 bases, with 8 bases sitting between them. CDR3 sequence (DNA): TGTGCCAGCAGACCAGGGCCTGGAAACACCATATATTTT. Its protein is CASRPGPGNTIYF.

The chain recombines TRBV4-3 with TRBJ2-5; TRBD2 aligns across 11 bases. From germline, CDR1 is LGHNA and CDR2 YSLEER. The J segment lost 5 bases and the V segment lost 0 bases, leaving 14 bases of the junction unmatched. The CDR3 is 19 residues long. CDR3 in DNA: TGCGCCAGCAGCCAAGAGGTGGGACTAGCGGAGCCCCCAGGGGAGACCCAGTACTTC. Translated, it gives CASSQEVGLAEPPGETQYF.

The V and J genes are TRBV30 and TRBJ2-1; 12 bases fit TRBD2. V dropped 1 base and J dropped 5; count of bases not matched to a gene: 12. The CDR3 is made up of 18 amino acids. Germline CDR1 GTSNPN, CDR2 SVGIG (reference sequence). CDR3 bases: TGTGCCTGGAGTGAAAATCTCAGACTAGCGGGAGTCGACAATGAGCAGTTCTTC. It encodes CAWSENLRLAGVDNEQFF.

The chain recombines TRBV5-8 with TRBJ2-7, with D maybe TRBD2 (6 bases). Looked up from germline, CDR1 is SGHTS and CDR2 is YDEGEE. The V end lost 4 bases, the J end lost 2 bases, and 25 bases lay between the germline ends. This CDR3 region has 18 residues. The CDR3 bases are TGTGCCAGCAGCGACCCCGGGACCGTGGATGGCGGGACCTACGAGCAGTACTTC. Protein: CASSDPGTVDGGTYEQYF. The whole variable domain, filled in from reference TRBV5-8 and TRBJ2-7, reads EAGVTQSPTHLIKTRGQQATLRCSPISGHTSVYWYQQALGLGLQFLLWYDEGEERNRGNFPPRFSGRQFPNYSSELNVNALELEDSALYLCASSDPGTVDGGTYEQYFGPGTRLTVT.

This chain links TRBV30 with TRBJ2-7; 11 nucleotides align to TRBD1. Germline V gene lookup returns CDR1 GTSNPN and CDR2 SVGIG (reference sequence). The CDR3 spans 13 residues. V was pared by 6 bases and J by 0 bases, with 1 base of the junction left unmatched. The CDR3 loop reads CACGTGGSYEQYF. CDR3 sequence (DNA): TGTGCCTGTGGGACAGGGGGCTCCTACGAGCAGTACTTC.

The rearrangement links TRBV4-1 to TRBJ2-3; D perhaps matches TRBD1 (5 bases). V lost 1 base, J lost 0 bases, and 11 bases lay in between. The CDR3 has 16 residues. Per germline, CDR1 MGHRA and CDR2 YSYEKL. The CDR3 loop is CASSQVGDSSTDTQYF. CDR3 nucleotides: TGCGCCAGCAGCCAAGTCGGCGACAGTAGCACAGATACGCAGTATTTT.

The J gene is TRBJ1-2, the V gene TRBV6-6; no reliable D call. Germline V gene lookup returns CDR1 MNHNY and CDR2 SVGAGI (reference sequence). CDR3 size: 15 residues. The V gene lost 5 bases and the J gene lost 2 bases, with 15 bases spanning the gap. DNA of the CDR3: TGTGCCAGCAGTCGGCCGGGAGAAGCAAACTATGGCTACACCTTC. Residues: CASSRPGEANYGYTF.

The CDR3 DNA is TGTGCCATACCGGGACTAACCGACAATGAGCAGTTCTTC. Its translation is CAIPGLTDNEQFF. The chain carries TRBV2 and TRBJ2-1, with 7 nucleotides matching TRBD2. The CDR3 sequence is 13 residues long. With 10 bases clipped from V and 5 bases from J, the junction kept 8 bases outside the gene matches. The germline V gene encodes CDR1 SNHLY and CDR2 FYNNEI.

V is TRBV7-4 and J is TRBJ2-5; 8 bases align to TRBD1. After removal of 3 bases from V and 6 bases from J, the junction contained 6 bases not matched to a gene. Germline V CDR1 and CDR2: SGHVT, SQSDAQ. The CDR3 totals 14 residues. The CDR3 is CASSLTGDRKTQYF. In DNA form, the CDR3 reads TGTGCCAGCAGCTTGACAGGGGATAGAAAGACCCAGTACTTC.

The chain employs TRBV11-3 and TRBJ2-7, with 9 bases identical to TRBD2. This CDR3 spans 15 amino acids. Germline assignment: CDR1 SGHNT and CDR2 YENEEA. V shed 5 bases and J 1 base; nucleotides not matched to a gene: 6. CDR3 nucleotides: TGTGCCAGCAGCCCGACTAGCGGAAGATCCTACGAGCAGTACTTC. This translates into CASSPTSGRSYEQYF.

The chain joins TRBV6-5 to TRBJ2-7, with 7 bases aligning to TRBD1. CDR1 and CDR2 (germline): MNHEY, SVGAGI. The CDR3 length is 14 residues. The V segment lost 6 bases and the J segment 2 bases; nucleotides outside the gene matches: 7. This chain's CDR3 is CASRRGQETYEQYF. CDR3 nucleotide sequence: TGTGCCAGCAGACGAGGACAGGAAACCTACGAGCAGTACTTC.